This TCR beta chain was captured in a study of Graves' ophthalmopathy and Graves' hyperthyroidism (dated by TCRdb to 2016 to 2019). Broadly, across the study: Peripheral blood was collected at initial diagnosis, prior to any treatment. TCR beta repertoire signatures were used to distinguish Graves' ophthalmopathy from Graves' hyperthyroidism and to predict progression to ophthalmopathy. In total, some 130 blood samples were TCR-sequenced: approximately 42 ophthalmopathy, some 80 hyperthyroidism and some 17 hyperthyroidism-to-ophthalmopathy patients. To explore V-J signatures that separate ophthalmopathy from hyperthyroidism, a discovery set of about a hundred patients was enrolled, consisting of 40 to 45 with ophthalmopathy and 55 to 65 with stable hyperthyroidism. The independent validation cohort included approximately 19 hyperthyroidism patients plus 17 patients who later progressed from hyperthyroidism to ophthalmopathy. In about 6 hyperthyroidism patients, T-cell repertoires of thyroid tissue and blood were compared. Following sampling, methimazole starting at 30 mg daily was administered to hyperthyroidism patients, and high-dose intravenous methylprednisolone was administered to ophthalmopathy patients. The roughly 100 discovery patients were divided at random into training and test sets in a 7:3 ratio. Here is what the overall study found, with its caveats: In cross-validation, the 13-signature model distinguished ophthalmopathy from stable hyperthyroidism with just over 85% sensitivity and about 81% specificity, while in the test set the corresponding values were around 79% and 71%. Among expanded thyroid clonotypes with frequency above 0.001, most also showed up in blood, which suggests that blood repertoires may reflect the thyroid immune response. In validation, the model predicted ophthalmopathy progression with about 71% sensitivity and about 73% specificity; roughly eleven predicted patients were CT-confirmed with GO in a median of approximately 6.5 months. Sample size was not predetermined statistically, and investigators were not blinded to group allocation.

For repertoire sequencing, TCR beta CDR3 regions were amplified from RNA transcripts. HTBI primers and the Qiagen OneStep RT-PCR kit were used in a first-round RT-PCR, which was followed by a second-round multiplex PCR, size selection and purification. The libraries underwent paired-end sequencing with 100 bp reads on an Illumina HiSeq2000. The published analysis was carried out like this. SOAPnuke was used for read processing, and reads with adapters, uncalled bases, a mean Phred below 15, or no exact constant-primer or identifier match were discarded. High-quality paired reads were merged with COPE v1.2.5. Clonotypes were defined as unique nucleotide sequences and were aligned to IMGT TRB V, D and J references using MiTCR v1.1. The analysis was limited to V-J combinations with a frequency above 0.0001, which together covered 99.2% of repertoires. For each V-J combination, a TCR clonal expansion and chaos score was defined as the ratio of F50 clonal expansion to chaos observed in the TCRdist matrix. Welch's t-statistics and random forest were used to narrow the features down to more than 10 V-J combinations, which were then fed into a naive Bayes classifier. The similarity between thyroid and blood repertoires was quantified using the Morisita-Horn index. TCRdb trimmed the raw reads at Q25, called clones with MiXCR and kept productive beta chains. CDR3 protein duplicates are merged, each entry listing the most common genes and DNA. The V and J calls reflect TCRdb's pipeline rather than the authors' work. The sample records 400,000 to 450,000 distinct CDR3 sequences, more than 20% of which are singletons. Roughly 3% of the sample belongs to the ten largest clones.

This clonotype occurred many times. Which antigen it targets is not known. No base qualities exist here, and no much larger clone lies one base off it. From the germline V gene, CDR1 is SGDLS and CDR2 is YYNGEE. CDR3 length: 14 amino acids, cysteine to phenylalanine. Here the CDR3 DNA is all that survives: 42 bases in frame from base 1. Trimming at the junction amounts to 4 bases on V and 6 bases on J, and the germline ends lie 16 bases apart. Stable hyperthyroidism was defined as no progression to ophthalmopathy within 18 months of follow-up. Hyperthyroidism patients were newly diagnosed, with disease duration under 2 months, and aged 18 to 65 years. Patients were excluded if they had other autoimmune diseases, uncontrolled infections, pregnancy or lactation. Diagnosis was based on clinical symptoms, serum thyroxine, TRAb, thyroid ultrasound and orbital computed tomography. Ficoll-Paque density gradient centrifugation was used to isolate PBMCs from 10 ml of fresh peripheral blood. Total RNA was extracted with Trizol reagent and quality-checked on an Agilent 2100 Bioanalyzer.

What was sequenced was peripheral blood. The TCR was taken from a young woman with stable Graves' hyperthyroidism. Donor details come from another sample of the same person, matched by shared clones. The rearrangement combines TRBV9 with TRBJ1-2; the D gene cannot be resolved reliably. The CDR3 protein: CASSIMPGVDGYTF. The DNA sequence is given as TGTGCCAGCAGCATTATGCCGGGTGTGGATGGCTACACCTTC.